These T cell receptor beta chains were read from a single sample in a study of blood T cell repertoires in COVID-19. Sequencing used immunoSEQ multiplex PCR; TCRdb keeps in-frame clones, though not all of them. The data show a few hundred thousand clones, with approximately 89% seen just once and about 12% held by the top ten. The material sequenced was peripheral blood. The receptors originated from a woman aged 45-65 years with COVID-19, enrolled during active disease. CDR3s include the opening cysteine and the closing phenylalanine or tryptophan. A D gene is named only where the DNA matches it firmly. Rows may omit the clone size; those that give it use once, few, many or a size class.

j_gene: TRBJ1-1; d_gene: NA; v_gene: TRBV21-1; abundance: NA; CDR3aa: CASSKLGQGNTEAFF; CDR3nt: TGTGCCAGCAGCAAACTGGGACAGGGGAACACTGAAGCTTTCTTT
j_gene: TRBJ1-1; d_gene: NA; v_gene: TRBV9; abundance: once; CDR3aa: CASSRQGSSNTEAFF; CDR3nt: TGTGCCAGCAGCCGCCAGGGGTCCTCGAACACTGAAGCTTTCTTT
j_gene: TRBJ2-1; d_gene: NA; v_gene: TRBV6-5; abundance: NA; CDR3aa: CASSRQNNEQFF; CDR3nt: TGTGCCAGCAGCCGACAGAACAATGAGCAGTTCTTC
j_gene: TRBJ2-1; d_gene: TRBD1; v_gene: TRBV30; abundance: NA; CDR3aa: CACQRTGGIGFF; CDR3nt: TGTGCCTGCCAGAGGACAGGAGGAATAGGATTCTTC
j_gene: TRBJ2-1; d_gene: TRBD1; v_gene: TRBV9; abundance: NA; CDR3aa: CASSGNRGHEQFF; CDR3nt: TGTGCCAGCAGCGGGAACAGGGGGCATGAGCAGTTCTTC
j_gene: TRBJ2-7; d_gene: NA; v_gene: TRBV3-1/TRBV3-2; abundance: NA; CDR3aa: CASSQDPPTRSEQYF; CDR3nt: TGTGCCAGCAGCCAAGATCCCCCTACTAGGAGCGAGCAGTACTTC
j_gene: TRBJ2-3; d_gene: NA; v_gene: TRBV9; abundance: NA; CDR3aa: CASSVGRGGPSTDTQYF; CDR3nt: TGCGCCAGCAGCGTAGGAAGGGGGGGGCCTAGCACAGATACGCAGTATTTT
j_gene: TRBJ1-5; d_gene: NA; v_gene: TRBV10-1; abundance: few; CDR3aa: CASGSRANPGGNQPQHF; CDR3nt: TGCGCCAGCGGCTCCCGGGCCAACCCCGGGGGCAATCAGCCCCAGCATTTT
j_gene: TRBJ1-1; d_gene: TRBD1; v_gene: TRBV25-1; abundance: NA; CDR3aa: CASSGRQGSMNTEAFF; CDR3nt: TGTGCCAGCAGTGGACGACAGGGGTCCATGAACACTGAAGCTTTCTTT
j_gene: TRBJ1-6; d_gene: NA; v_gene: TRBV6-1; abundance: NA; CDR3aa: CASSDREGSPLHF; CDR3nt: TGTGCCAGCAGTGACAGGGAGGGCTCACCCCTCCACTTT
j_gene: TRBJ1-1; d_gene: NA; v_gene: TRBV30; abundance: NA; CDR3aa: CACLPQGRVTEAFF; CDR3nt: TGTGCCTGCCTACCCCAGGGGAGGGTAACTGAAGCTTTCTTT
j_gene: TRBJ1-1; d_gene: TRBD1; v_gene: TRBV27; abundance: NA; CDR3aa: CASSASGQGAPEAFF; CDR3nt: TGTGCCAGCAGTGCTTCGGGACAGGGGGCACCTGAAGCTTTCTTT
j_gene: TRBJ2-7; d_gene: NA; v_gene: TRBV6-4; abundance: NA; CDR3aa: CASSDSRDSRQYF; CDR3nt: TGTGCCAGCAGTGACTCAAGAGATAGCAGGCAGTACTTC
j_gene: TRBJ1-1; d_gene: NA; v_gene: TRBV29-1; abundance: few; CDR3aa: CSVDEQGRTEAFF; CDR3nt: TGCAGCGTTGATGAACAGGGAAGAACTGAAGCTTTCTTT
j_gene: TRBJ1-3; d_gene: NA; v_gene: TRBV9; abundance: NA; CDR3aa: CASSVGGLGHTIYF; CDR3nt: TGTGCCAGCAGCGTAGGGGGCTTAGGGCACACCATATATTTT
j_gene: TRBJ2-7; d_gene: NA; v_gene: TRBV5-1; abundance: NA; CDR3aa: CASRRDNYEQYF; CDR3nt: TGCGCCAGCAGACGGGACAACTACGAGCAGTACTTC
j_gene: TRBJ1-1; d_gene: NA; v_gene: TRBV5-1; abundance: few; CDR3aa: CASSLMGGLAFF; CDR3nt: TGCGCCAGCAGCTTGATGGGGGGTCTCGCTTTCTTT
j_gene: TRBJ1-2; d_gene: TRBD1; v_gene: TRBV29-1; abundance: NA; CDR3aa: CSVFRDRGGYTF; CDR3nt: TGCAGCGTTTTCCGGGACAGAGGTGGCTACACCTTC
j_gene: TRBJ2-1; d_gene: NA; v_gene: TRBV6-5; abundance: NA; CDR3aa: CASSYVGGQNEQFF; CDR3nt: TGTGCCAGCAGTTACGTCGGGGGGCAAAATGAGCAGTTCTTC
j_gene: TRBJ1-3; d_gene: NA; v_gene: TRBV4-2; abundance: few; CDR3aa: CASSSRYPPGRDTIYF; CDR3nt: TGTGCCAGCAGTTCGAGATACCCGCCAGGGAGGGACACCATATATTTT
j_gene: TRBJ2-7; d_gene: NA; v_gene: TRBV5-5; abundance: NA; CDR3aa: CASTPLRGAGYEQYF; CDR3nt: TGTGCCAGCACCCCTTTGCGGGGCGCTGGGTACGAGCAGTACTTC
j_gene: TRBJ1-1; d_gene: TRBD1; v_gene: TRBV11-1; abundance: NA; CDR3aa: CASRKTGGTEAFF; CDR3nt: TGTGCCAGCAGGAAGACAGGGGGCACTGAAGCTTTCTTT
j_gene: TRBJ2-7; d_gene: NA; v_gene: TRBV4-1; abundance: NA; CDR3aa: CASSQGRGSVSYEQYF; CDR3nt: TGCGCCAGCAGCCAAGGTCGAGGCAGCGTCTCCTACGAGCAGTACTTC
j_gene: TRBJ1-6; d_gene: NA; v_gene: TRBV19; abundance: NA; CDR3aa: CASSIVGGFAGNSPLHF; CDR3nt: TGTGCCAGTAGTATAGTCGGAGGGTTTGCGGGGAATTCACCCCTCCACTTT
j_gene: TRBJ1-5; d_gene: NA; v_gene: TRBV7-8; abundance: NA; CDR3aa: CASSFERYSNQPQHF; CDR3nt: TGTGCCAGCAGCTTCGAGAGATATAGCAATCAGCCCCAGCATTTT
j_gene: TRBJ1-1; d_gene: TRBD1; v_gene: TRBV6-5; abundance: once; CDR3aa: CASSYVGQGANTEAFF; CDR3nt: TGTGCCAGCAGTTACGTGGGACAGGGGGCGAACACTGAAGCTTTCTTT
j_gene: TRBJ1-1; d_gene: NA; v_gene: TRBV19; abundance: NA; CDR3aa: CASRDKPNTEAFF; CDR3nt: TGTGCCAGTAGGGACAAACCAAACACTGAAGCTTTCTTT
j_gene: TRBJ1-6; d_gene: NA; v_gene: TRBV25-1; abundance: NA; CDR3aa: CASSDPTEAPDDLHF; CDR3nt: TGTGCCAGCAGTGACCCGACAGAGGCCCCCGACGACCTCCACTTT
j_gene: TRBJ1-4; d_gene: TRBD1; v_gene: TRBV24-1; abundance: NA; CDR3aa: CATSRDRSPNEKLFF; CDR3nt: TGTGCCACCAGTAGGGACAGGTCCCCTAATGAAAAACTGTTTTTT
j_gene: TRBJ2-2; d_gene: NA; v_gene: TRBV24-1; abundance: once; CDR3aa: CATSDPRHMNTGELFF; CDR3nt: TGTGCCACCAGTGATCCCCGACATATGAACACCGGGGAGCTGTTTTTT
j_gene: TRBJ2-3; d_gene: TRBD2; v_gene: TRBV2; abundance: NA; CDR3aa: CASRGTSGTDTQYF; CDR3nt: TGTGCCAGCAGGGGAACTAGCGGGACAGATACGCAGTATTTT
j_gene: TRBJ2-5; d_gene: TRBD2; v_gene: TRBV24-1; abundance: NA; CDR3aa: CATSDPGLAGSQETQYF; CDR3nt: TGTGCCACCAGTGACCCAGGACTAGCGGGGTCTCAAGAGACCCAGTACTTC
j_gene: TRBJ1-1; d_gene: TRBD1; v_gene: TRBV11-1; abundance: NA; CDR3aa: CASSLEGQANTEAFF; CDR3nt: TGTGCCAGCAGCTTAGAGGGACAGGCGAACACTGAAGCTTTCTTT
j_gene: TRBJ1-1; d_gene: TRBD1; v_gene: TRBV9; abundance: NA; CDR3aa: CASSTTGAHTEAFF; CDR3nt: TGTGCCAGCAGTACTACAGGGGCGCACACTGAAGCTTTCTTT
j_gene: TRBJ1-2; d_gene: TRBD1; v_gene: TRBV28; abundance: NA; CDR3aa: CASTLTGTVNYGYTF; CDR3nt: TGTGCCAGCACCCTCACGGGGACAGTTAACTATGGCTACACCTTC
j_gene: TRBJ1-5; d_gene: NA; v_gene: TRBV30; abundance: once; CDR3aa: CAWRSAGVNQPQHF; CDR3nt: TGTGCCTGGAGGAGTGCAGGGGTTAATCAGCCCCAGCATTTT
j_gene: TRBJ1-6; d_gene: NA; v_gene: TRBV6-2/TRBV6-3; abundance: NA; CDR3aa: CASSYPGRSPLHF; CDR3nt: TGTGCCAGCAGTTACCCCGGTCGATCACCCCTCCACTTT
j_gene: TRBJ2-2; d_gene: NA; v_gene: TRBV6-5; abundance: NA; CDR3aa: CASSYSADTNTGELFF; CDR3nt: TGTGCCAGCAGTTACTCTGCGGATACGAACACCGGGGAGCTGTTTTTT
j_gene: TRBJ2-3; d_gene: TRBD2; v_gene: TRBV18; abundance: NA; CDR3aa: CASATSGRVDTQYF; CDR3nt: TGTGCCAGCGCGACCTCCGGGAGGGTGGATACGCAGTATTTT
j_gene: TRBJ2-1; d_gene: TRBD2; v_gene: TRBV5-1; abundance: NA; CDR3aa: CASSLKARGTYNEQFF; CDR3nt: TGCGCCAGCAGCTTGAAGGCGCGGGGGACCTACAATGAGCAGTTCTTC
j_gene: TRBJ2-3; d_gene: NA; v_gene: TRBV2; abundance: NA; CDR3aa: CASSVGLFDTQYF; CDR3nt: TGTGCCAGCAGTGTTGGACTATTCGATACGCAGTATTTT
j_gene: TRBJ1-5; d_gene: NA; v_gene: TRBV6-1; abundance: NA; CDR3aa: CASSEALRGGQPQHF; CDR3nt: TGTGCCAGCAGTGAAGCGCTGAGGGGAGGTCAGCCCCAGCATTTT
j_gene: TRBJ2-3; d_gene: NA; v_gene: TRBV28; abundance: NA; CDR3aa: CASSDWGITDTQYF; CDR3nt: TGTGCCAGCAGTGACTGGGGCATTACAGATACGCAGTATTTT
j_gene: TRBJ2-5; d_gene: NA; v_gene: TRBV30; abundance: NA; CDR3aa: CAWSWGEQGETQYF; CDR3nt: TGTGCCTGGAGTTGGGGGGAACAGGGGGAGACCCAGTACTTC